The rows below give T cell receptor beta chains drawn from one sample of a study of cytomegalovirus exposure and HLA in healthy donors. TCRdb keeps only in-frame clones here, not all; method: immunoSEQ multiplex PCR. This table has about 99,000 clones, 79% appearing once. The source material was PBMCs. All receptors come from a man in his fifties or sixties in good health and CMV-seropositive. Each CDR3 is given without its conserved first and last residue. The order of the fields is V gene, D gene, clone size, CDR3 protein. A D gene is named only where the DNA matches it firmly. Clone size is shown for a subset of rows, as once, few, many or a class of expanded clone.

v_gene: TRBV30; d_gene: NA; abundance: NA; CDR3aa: AWGHSSPLH
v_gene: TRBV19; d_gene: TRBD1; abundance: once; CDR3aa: ASSQTGGDGNTIY
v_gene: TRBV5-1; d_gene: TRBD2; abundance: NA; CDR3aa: ASSLGLAGYNEQF
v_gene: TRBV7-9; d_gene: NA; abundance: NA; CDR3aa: ASSHGLGVRTNQPQH
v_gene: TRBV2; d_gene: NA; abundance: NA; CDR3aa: ASREQAPTEAF
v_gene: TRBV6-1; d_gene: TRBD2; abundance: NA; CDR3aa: ASSEWREGYNEQF
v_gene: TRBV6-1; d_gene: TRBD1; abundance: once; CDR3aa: ASSARLGTGGVEQY
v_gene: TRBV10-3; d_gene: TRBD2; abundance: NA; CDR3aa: AISGGLAGSTDTQY
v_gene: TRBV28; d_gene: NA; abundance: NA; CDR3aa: ASIVGGGGGLSQH
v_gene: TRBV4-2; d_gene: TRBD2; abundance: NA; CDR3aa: ASSQDYRVVTSGRSPTGELF
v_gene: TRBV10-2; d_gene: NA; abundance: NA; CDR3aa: ASSETGTGELF